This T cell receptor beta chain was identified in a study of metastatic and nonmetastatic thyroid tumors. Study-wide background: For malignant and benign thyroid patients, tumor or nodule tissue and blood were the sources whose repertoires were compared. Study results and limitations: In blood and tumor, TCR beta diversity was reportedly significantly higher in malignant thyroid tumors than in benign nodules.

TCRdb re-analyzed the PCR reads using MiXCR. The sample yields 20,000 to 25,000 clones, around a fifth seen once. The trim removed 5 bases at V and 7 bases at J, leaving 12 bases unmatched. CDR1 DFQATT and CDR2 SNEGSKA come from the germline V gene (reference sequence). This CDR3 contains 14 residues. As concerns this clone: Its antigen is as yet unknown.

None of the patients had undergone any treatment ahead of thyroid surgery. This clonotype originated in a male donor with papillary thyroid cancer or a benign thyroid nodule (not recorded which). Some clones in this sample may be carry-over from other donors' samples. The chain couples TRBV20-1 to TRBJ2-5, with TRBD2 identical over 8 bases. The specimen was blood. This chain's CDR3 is CSAVRGGRSGTQYF. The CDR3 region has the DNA TGCAGTGCTGTCAGGGGCGGGAGGTCGGGGACCCAGTACTTC.